This T cell receptor beta chain emerged from a study of metastatic and nonmetastatic thyroid tumors. About the research overall: Across peripheral blood and tumor or nodule tissue samples taken from malignant and benign thyroid patients, the repertoires were compared with one another. Overall study findings and caveats: Reports indicated that malignant thyroid tumors showed significantly higher TCR beta diversity than benign nodules did, in blood and tumor.

The V and J ends lost 1 base and 8 bases respectively, with 11 bases between them. This CDR3 is built from 13 residues. The V gene's germline CDR1 is SEHNR and CDR2 FQNEAQ (reference sequence). This clone was recorded at least ten times. The antigen remains unidentified. This is likely a read error, given that the CDR3 carries no conserved phenylalanine or tryptophan at its end. In the study's own analysis: To classify distant metastasis in papillary thyroid cancer, a model was built from CDR3 differences across clinicopathological groups. With MiXCR, TCRdb reprocessed the PCR reads. TCRdb, rather than the study authors, made the V and J calls. The data show about 43,000 clones, roughly 26% seen once. All patients reached thyroid surgery having received no treatment beforehand.

The source of this sequence is a female donor with papillary thyroid cancer or a benign thyroid nodule (not recorded which). Some clones in this sample may be carry-over from other donors' samples. The sample was tumor tissue. V and J are TRBV7-9 and TRBJ2-5, with unresolved D. The CDR3 DNA is TGTGCCAGCAGCTTAGTAGTGGGCCAAACCCAGTACCTC. Translation: CASSLVVGQTQYL.